This T cell receptor (beta chain) was obtained from a study of T cell repertoires in cytomegalovirus infection. TCRdb fed the reads into MiXCR, producing one record per CDR3 protein. Altogether 350,000 to 550,000 distinct CDR3 sequences are present, 30% to 40% being singletons, with the ten largest covering roughly 15%. This clonotype was found a few times. The V and J ends lost 2 bases and 7 bases, in that order; junction bases with no gene match: 4. Germline values: CDR1 MNHGY, CDR2 SAAAGT. This CDR3 is 14 amino acids long. V and J are TRBV6-8 and TRBJ2-5; 10 positions agree with TRBD1. The sequenced material came from PBMCs. The sequence derives from a human donor in good health (CMV status not recorded). Some clones in this sample may be carry-over from other donors' samples. CDR3 sequence reads: CASSYGTGDVTQYF. The CDR3 nucleotides are TGTGCCAGCAGTTACGGGACAGGGGATGTGACCCAGTACTTC.